Sequencing of this T cell receptor beta chain was carried out in a study of regulatory T cells in long-lasting Graves disease. This clonotype was counted at least ten times. Stated time point: newly diagnosed GD, antithyroid drugs for less than 3 months. Following extraction of RNA from PBMCs, that RNA was used to make the TCR library. Relying on iRepertoire HTBI primers and Arm-PCR of CDR3 regions, the team built TCR beta libraries. MiXCR, applied by TCRdb to the multiplex PCR reads, yields one record per CDR3 protein. Of 530,000 or so distinct CDR3 sequences detected, roughly 12% appear once; the ten largest clones hold approximately 9.3%. V was trimmed by 0 bases and J by 4 bases, leaving 7 bases between them. The CDR3 extends over 14 amino acids. Germline CDR1 is MNHEY and CDR2 is SVGAGI. The sample was also linked to a second study, of T cells in Graves' hyperthyroidism and ophthalmopathy.

This TCR derives from a man aged 25-40 years with Graves disease. J is TRBJ2-1 and V is TRBV6-5; D call uncertain. Sequences were derived from peripheral blood mononuclear cells (PBMCs), sampled at new diagnosis, from a patient treated with antithyroid drugs. The CDR3 is CASSYSDGYNEQFF. As DNA, the CDR3 is TGTGCCAGCAGTTACTCGGACGGATACAATGAGCAGTTCTTC.